Reported below is one TCR beta chain. Its target is unknown. The data belong to a study of cytomegalovirus exposure and HLA in healthy donors. The overall study: Within the Caucasian-associated ancestry cluster were under 85% of the approximately 400 genotyped donors. Overall study results and limits: Sequences of the TCR beta chain were said to predict the HLA-A and HLA-B alleles of most subjects accurately. Roughly uniform depth of sequencing across donors was assumed in presence/absence analyses. Later analysis identified a missense DCLRE1C variant that was linked to TCR beta V- and J-gene trimming.

This CDR3 is 14 amino acids long. V was shortened by 6 bases and J by 2 bases, with 13 bases between the two germline ends. Germline CDR1 is MNHEY and CDR2 is SMNVEV (reference sequence). The PCR made use of 60 Vbeta and 13 Jbeta primers. Data came from immunoSEQ multiplex PCR; TCRdb stores just in-frame clones and leaves some out. The repertoire has about 170,000 clones, over 60% of them found once; the top ten carry 0.6% to 0.95%. The chain couples TRBV27 to TRBJ1-2; D is unclear. The sequence came from a female donor in good health and CMV-seronegative. Sequenced input: PBMCs. The CDR3 protein is CASSSTSGNYGYTF. CDR3 nucleotides: TGTGCCAGCAGCTCAACCTCCGGGAACTATGGCTACACCTTC.